This T cell receptor beta chain was recorded in a study of blood T cell repertoires in COVID-19. On the study more broadly: T cells, B-cell-depleted T cells, or PBMCs provided the cDNA or gDNA that served as material.

Original analysis: Quantification of nucleated cells was approximated via reference gene primer amplification. Assay: immunoSEQ multiplex PCR; the TCRdb copy retains only in-frame clones and omits some. V, J and clone size were drawn from that table, and D and trimming were deduced from the DNA. The sample contains about 270,000 clones, just over 90% of which appear only once. V trimming: 10 bases; J trimming: 9 bases; junction bases outside the gene matches: 8. The CDR3 contains 13 residues. In germline, CDR1 is MNHEY, CDR2 SVGAGI. Individuals drawn from about two dozen US areas were about 18 to 95 years old. Donors were grouped by their self-reported clinical history.

This clonotype was sampled from a woman in her thirties or forties with acute COVID-19. The sample comprised PBMCs or T cells enriched from blood (not recorded which). The V call is TRBV6-5, the J call TRBJ1-6, with 8 bases identical to TRBD1. CDR3: CATQTGGSSPLHF. CDR3 nucleotide sequence: TGTGCCACCCAAACAGGGGGAAGTTCACCCCTCCACTTT.